The 8 T cell receptor beta chains below were found in one sample sequenced in a study of cytomegalovirus exposure and HLA in healthy donors. In the PCR, 60 Vbeta and 13 Jbeta primers were used. Method: immunoSEQ multiplex PCR; TCRdb's copy keeps in-frame clones and lacks some. The table includes some 130,000 clones, around 80% detected once. What was sequenced was PBMCs. The source of these receptors is a human donor in good health.

This clone was found once. The chain joins TRBV5-4 to TRBJ1-6, with 8 bases fitting TRBD1. V was pared by 4 bases and J by 5 bases, with 2 bases of the junction left unmatched. CDR1 is SGHNT, CDR2 YYREEE, per germline (reference sequence). This CDR3 is 14 amino acids long. CDR3 region: CASSRTGNNSPLHF. As DNA, the CDR3 is TGTGCCAGCAGCAGGACAGGGAATAATTCACCCCTCCACTTT. The entire variable domain, with the rest obtained from reference TRBV5-4 and TRBJ1-6, is as follows: ETGVTQSPTHLIKTRGQQVTLRCSSQSGHNTVSWYQQALGQGPQFIFQYYREEENGRGNFPPRFSGLQFPNYSSELNVNALELDDSALYLCASSRTGNNSPLHFGNGTRLTVT.

The CDR3, as DNA: TGTGCCGCAGCGCCCTCCTCGCGGGCAAACACCATATATTTT. It translates to CAAAPSSRANTIYF. The chain couples TRBV6-5 to TRBJ1-3; D is unresolved. Germline CDR1 and CDR2: MNHEY and SVGAGI. The V gene lost 11 bases and the J gene lost 6 bases, with 20 bases spanning the gap. This CDR3 spans 14 amino acids.

V gene TRBV7-2 combines with J gene TRBJ1-1; D is unresolved. Germline assignment: CDR1 SGHTA and CDR2 FQGNSA. V gave up 5 bases and J gave up 3 bases, with 16 bases separating them. The CDR3 extends over 15 amino acids. The CDR3 DNA is TGTGCCAGCAGCCTCAAGTCGGGTGGGTACACTGAAGCTTTCTTT. Amino acids: CASSLKSGGYTEAFF.

This clone has only one observation. This sequence joins TRBV7-9 and TRBJ1-1; D is uncertain. Germline assignment: CDR1 SEHNR and CDR2 FQNEAQ (reference sequence). This CDR3 is 14 amino acids long. V was clipped by 1 base and J by 4 bases, with 10 bases between them. In DNA form, the CDR3 reads TGTGCCAGCAGCTTAGTCGGGGATAGCACTGAAGCTTTCTTT. Protein product: CASSLVGDSTEAFF.

The chain is built from TRBV5-1 and TRBJ2-5; 9 bases fit TRBD1. V dropped 0 bases and J dropped 10; count of bases not matched to a gene: 1. The germline V gene has CDR1 SGHRS and CDR2 YFSETQ. The CDR3 loop spans 12 amino acids. CDR3 nucleotides: TGCGCCAGCAGCTTGGGACAGGGGGGCCAGTACTTC. Residues: CASSLGQGGQYF.

The V gene is TRBV5-1, the J gene TRBJ2-3; 7 bases map to TRBD1. The germline V gene has CDR1 SGHRS and CDR2 YFSETQ. CDR3 length: 16 residues. V gave up 4 bases and J gave up 2 bases; unmatched junction bases: 10. This chain's CDR3 is CASSDGQALSTDTQYF. As DNA, the CDR3 is TGCGCCAGCAGCGATGGACAGGCCCTGTCCACAGATACGCAGTATTTT.

This rearrangement joins TRBV9 to TRBJ1-6, with 9 bases matching TRBD1. Per the germline V gene, CDR1 is SGDLS and CDR2 is YYNGEE. The CDR3 is 15 residues long. V gave up 4 bases and J gave up 10 bases; unmatched junction bases: 9. The CDR3 DNA is TGTGCCAGCAGCCCTAGTGGGACAGGGATGTCACCCCTCCACTTT. Its translation: CASSPSGTGMSPLHF.

The V call is TRBV27, the J call TRBJ1-1; 8 nucleotides match TRBD1. The CDR3 has 14 amino acids. Germline V gives CDR1 MNHEY, CDR2 SMNVEV (reference sequence). With V trimmed by 10 bases and J by 6 bases, 13 bases remained unmatched. This CDR3 reads CATKVGQEYSEAFF. The CDR3 DNA follows: TGTGCCACCAAGGTGGGACAGGAGTATTCTGAAGCTTTCTTT.